This TCR beta chain was sequenced for a study of T cells in Graves' hyperthyroidism and ophthalmopathy. Germline V gene sequence: CDR1 MDHEN, CDR2 SYDVKM. The CDR3 runs 15 residues. V lost 3 bases, J lost 3 bases, and 7 bases stayed unmatched. Using RNA transcripts as the source, TCR beta CDR3 regions were amplified. HTBI primers drove first-round RT-PCR of the TCR CDR3. TCRdb re-called the multiplex PCR reads through MiXCR, storing one row per CDR3 protein. Here the sample spans roughly 520,000 distinct CDR3 sequences, around 22% being singletons. This clonotype was found many times. The source of this sequence is a woman in her twenties or thirties with Graves' ophthalmopathy. The chain has TRBV28 and TRBJ2-7; 8 bases map to TRBD1. The material sequenced was blood. The CDR3 DNA reads as TGTGCCAGCAGTTTTTCGGACAGGGATCTCTACGAGCAGTACTTC. Protein sequence: CASSFSDRDLYEQYF.